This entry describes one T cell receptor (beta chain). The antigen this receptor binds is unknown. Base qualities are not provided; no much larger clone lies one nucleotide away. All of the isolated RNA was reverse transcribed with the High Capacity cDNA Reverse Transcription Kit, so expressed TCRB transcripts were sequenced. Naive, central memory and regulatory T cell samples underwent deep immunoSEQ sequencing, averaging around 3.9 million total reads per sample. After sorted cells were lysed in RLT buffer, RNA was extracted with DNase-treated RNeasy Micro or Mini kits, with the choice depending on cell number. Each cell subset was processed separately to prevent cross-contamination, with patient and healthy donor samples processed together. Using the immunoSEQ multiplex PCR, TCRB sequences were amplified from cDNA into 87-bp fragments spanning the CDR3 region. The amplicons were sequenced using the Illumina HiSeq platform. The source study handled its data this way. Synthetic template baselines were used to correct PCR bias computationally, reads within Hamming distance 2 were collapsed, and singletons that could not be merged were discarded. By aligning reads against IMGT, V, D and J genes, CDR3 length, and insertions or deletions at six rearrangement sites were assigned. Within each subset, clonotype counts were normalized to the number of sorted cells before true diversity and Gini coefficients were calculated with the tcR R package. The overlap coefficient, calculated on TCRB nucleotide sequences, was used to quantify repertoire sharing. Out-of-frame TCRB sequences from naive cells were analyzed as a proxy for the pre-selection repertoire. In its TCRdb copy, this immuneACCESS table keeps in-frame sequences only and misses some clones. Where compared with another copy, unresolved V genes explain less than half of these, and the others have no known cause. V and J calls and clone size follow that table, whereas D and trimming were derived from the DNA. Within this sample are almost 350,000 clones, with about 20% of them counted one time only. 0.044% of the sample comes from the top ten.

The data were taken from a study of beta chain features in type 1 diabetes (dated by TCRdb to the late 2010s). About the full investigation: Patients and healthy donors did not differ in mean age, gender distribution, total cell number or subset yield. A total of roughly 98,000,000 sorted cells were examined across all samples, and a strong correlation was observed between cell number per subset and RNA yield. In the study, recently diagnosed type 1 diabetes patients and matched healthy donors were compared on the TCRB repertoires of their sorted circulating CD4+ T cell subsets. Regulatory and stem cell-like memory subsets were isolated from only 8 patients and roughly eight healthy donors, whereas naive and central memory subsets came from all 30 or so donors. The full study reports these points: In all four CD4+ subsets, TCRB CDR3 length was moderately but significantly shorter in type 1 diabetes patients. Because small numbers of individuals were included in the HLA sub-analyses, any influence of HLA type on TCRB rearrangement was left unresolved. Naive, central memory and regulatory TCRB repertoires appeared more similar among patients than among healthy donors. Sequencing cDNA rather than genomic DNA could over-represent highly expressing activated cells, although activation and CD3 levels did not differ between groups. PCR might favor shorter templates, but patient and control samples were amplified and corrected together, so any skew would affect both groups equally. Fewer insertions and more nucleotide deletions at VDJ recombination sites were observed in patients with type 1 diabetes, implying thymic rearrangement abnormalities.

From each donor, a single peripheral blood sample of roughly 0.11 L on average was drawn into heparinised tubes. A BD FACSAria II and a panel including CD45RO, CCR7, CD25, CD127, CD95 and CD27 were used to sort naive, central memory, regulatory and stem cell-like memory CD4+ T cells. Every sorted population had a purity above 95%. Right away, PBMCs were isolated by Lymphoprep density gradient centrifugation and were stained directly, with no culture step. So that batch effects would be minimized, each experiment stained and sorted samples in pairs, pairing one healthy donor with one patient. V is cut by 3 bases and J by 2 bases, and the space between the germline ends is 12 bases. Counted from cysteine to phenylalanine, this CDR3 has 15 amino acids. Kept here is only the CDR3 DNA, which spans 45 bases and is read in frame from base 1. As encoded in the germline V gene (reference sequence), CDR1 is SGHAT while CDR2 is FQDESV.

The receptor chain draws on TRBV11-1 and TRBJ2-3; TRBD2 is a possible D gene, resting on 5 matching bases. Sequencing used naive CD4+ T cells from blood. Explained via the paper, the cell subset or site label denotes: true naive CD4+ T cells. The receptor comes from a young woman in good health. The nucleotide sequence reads TGTGCCAGCAGCTTTAGAGGGCTGAACACAGATACGCAGTATTTT. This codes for CASSFRGLNTDTQYF.